The sequence of this TCR beta chain was determined in a study of blood T cells in healthy people across ages. Study-level findings and limits: Per million T cells, TCR beta diversity dropped about linearly as age rose.

Per sample, a minimum of 7 million PBMCs were isolated. Extraction of total RNA produced a minimum of 6 micrograms from each sample. A J-beta primer mix and a sample-barcoded 5' primer were used in a second PCR of roughly 6 to 11 cycles. Each cDNA molecule received a tag from a template-switch adaptor that had 12 random nucleotides. TCRdb re-analysed the 5' RACE reads in MiXCR, keeping a single row per CDR3 protein. The sample records about 1.7 million distinct CDR3 sequences, 28% being singletons. The length of the CDR3 is 15 residues. V was pared by 1 base and J by 1 base, with 11 bases between. From germline, CDR1 is SGHRS and CDR2 YFSETQ. A few counts support this clonotype. What it recognizes is unknown.

The receptor comes from a woman under 40 in good health. Sequencing was performed on blood. This chain uses TRBV5-1 with TRBJ1-1; no reliable D call. CDR3 sequence reads: CASSLMSGGNTEAFF. In nucleotides, the CDR3 is TGCGCCAGCAGCTTGATGTCAGGCGGGAACACTGAAGCTTTCTTT.